Sequencing of this T cell receptor beta chain was carried out in a study of CD8+ T cells in alopecia areata. Study-wide findings and caveats: Higher clonality was seen in lesional scalp than in normal scalp, especially in alopecia totalis/universalis.

Treatment specified: oral pan-JAK inhibitor, 5-10 mg twice daily. Both peripheral blood and punch biopsies of lesional scalp skin were obtained from patients who had alopecia areata. Using a FACSAria, the CD4+ and CD8+ T cells were sorted from the PBMCs. CDR1 LNHDA and CDR2 SQIVND come from the germline V gene (reference sequence). The CDR3 sequence is 14 residues long. V lost 0 bases, J lost 5 bases, and 10 bases lay in between. Notes on this clone: The antigen is undetermined.

Sequencing relied on a cDNA template that was reverse transcribed from extracted RNA. The data were produced by immunoSEQ multiplex PCR, yet TCRdb's version contains in-frame clones alone and is incomplete. Of about 180,000 clones listed, approximately 50% are singletons. The rearrangement joins TRBV19 to TRBJ1-2; D is unresolved. This sample comprised CD8+ T cells sorted from blood, obtained around week 54, from a patient treated with tofacitinib. This clonotype was obtained from a human donor with alopecia areata. The CDR3: CASSIEMGRYGYTF. In DNA form, the CDR3 reads TGTGCCAGTAGTATAGAGATGGGGAGGTATGGCTACACCTTC.